The present TCR beta chain was sequenced within a study of cytomegalovirus exposure and HLA in healthy donors. Germline V CDR1 and CDR2: LGHNA, YNFKEQ. The CDR3 extends over 16 amino acids. Trimming shortened V by 0 bases and J by 3 bases, and 12 bases separated the two germline ends. Generated by immunoSEQ multiplex PCR, the TCRdb table keeps only in-frame clones and is missing some. The data contain fewer than 100,000 clones, 94% of them singletons. The chain employs TRBV4-2 and TRBJ2-1; D might be TRBD1 (5 bases). The receptor comes from a woman under 30 in good health and CMV-seronegative. Input material: PBMCs. DNA of the CDR3: TGTGCCAGCAGCCAAGAGCCAGGGTGGGGCTACAATGAGCAGTTCTTC. Encoded protein: CASSQEPGWGYNEQFF.